This is a list of T cell receptor beta chains from one sample in a study of blood T cell repertoires in COVID-19. Repertoires were generated with immunoSEQ multiplex PCR, while TCRdb's copy carries only in-frame clones and drops some. This sample has more than 150,000 clones, with around 73% found just once. Sequenced sample: PBMCs or T cells enriched from blood (not recorded which). All receptors derive from a woman in her forties or fifties who had recovered from COVID-19. CDR3s include the opening cysteine and the closing phenylalanine or tryptophan. The order of the fields is CDR3 DNA, CDR3 protein, clone size, J gene, D gene, V gene. The D gene is left open where the match is weak. Clone sizes are given selectively: once, few, many, or a class where the clone is expanded.

cdr3_nt: TGTGCCAGCAGCGCAGGAGGGACAGGGGCAATTGGAGCCGGGGGCTACACCTTC
cdr3_aa: CASSAGGTGAIGAGGYTF
clone_size: -
j_call: TRBJ1-2
d_call: TRBD1
v_call: TRBV7-2

cdr3_nt: TGTGCCAGCAACCTAGTCTATGAGACCCAGTACTTC
cdr3_aa: CASNLVYETQYF
clone_size: -
j_call: TRBJ2-5
d_call: -
v_call: TRBV6-5

cdr3_nt: TGTGCCAGCTCACCAGGGGTAGGGGGCTTAACTGAAGCTTTCTTT
cdr3_aa: CASSPGVGGLTEAFF
clone_size: -
j_call: TRBJ1-1
d_call: TRBD1
v_call: TRBV18

cdr3_nt: TGTGCCAGTAGTCCGAGACTAGCGGGAGGGTTAATGGATGAGCAGTTCTTC
cdr3_aa: CASSPRLAGGLMDEQFF
clone_size: -
j_call: TRBJ2-1
d_call: TRBD2
v_call: TRBV19

cdr3_nt: TGTGCCACCAGCAGAACCCACCTGGGGGACAGGGATAACGGCTACACCTTC
cdr3_aa: CATSRTHLGDRDNGYTF
clone_size: few
j_call: TRBJ1-2
d_call: TRBD1
v_call: TRBV15

cdr3_nt: TGTGCCAGCTCACCTACCCAGGGGAACACTGAAGCTTTCTTT
cdr3_aa: CASSPTQGNTEAFF
clone_size: -
j_call: TRBJ1-1
d_call: -
v_call: TRBV18

cdr3_nt: TGTGCCAGCAGCGAAACTAGAGACCAGCCCCAGCATTTT
cdr3_aa: CASSETRDQPQHF
clone_size: -
j_call: TRBJ1-5
d_call: -
v_call: TRBV7-6

cdr3_nt: TGCGCCAGCGCCGGGACAGGGTCCTACGAGCAGTACTTC
cdr3_aa: CASAGTGSYEQYF
clone_size: -
j_call: TRBJ2-7
d_call: TRBD1
v_call: TRBV4-1

cdr3_nt: TGTGCCAGTAGCATATATCAGACAGCGAACACTGAAGCTTTCTTT
cdr3_aa: CASSIYQTANTEAFF
clone_size: -
j_call: TRBJ1-1
d_call: -
v_call: TRBV19

cdr3_nt: TGTGCCAGCAGCCAAGACTGGACTAGTGCCGACGAGCAGTACTTC
cdr3_aa: CASSQDWTSADEQYF
clone_size: -
j_call: TRBJ2-7
d_call: TRBD2
v_call: TRBV4-2

cdr3_nt: TGTGCCAGCAGCCTCAACAGGGGTAGGGCAGATACGCAGTATTTT
cdr3_aa: CASSLNRGRADTQYF
clone_size: -
j_call: TRBJ2-3
d_call: TRBD1
v_call: TRBV5-5

cdr3_nt: TGTGCCAGCCACACAGGTTCGGGGGCCAACGTCCTGACTTTC
cdr3_aa: CASHTGSGANVLTF
clone_size: -
j_call: TRBJ2-6
d_call: -
v_call: TRBV9

cdr3_nt: TGCGCCAGCAGCTCTACTAGCGGGCATACAGATACGCAGTATTTT
cdr3_aa: CASSSTSGHTDTQYF
clone_size: -
j_call: TRBJ2-3
d_call: TRBD2
v_call: TRBV5-1

cdr3_nt: TGTGCCAGCCAGCGGGAGGGCCGATCCACGCAGTATTTT
cdr3_aa: CASQREGRSTQYF
clone_size: few
j_call: TRBJ2-3
d_call: TRBD2
v_call: TRBV2

cdr3_nt: TGTGCCAGCAGCCAAGGTGTCGGTCAGCCCCAGCATTTT
cdr3_aa: CASSQGVGQPQHF
clone_size: -
j_call: TRBJ1-5
d_call: -
v_call: TRBV3-1/TRBV3-2

cdr3_nt: TGTGCCAGCACCCGGTCCGGGGACTCCTACGAGCAGTACTTC
cdr3_aa: CASTRSGDSYEQYF
clone_size: -
j_call: TRBJ2-7
d_call: -
v_call: TRBV9

cdr3_nt: TGTGCCAGCAGCTTAGGACCGGGAGCAGCAGATACGCAGTATTTT
cdr3_aa: CASSLGPGAADTQYF
clone_size: few
j_call: TRBJ2-3
d_call: -
v_call: TRBV7-9